These 14 T cell receptor beta chains were all obtained from the same sample, sequenced in a study of blood T cell repertoires in COVID-19. TCRdb's table, derived via immunoSEQ multiplex PCR, lists solely in-frame clones and lacks some. Counted here are around 140,000 clones, over 75% occurring once; the ten biggest clones make up about 4%. The sequenced sample consisted of PBMCs or T cells enriched from blood (not recorded which). The receptors here all came from a man aged 50 to 59 in a cohort exposed to, infected with or recovered from COVID-19 (not recorded which).

The CDR3 region is CASSLDRGLGELFF. The CDR3 DNA reads TGTGCCAGCAGCTTAGATCGGGGTCTCGGGGAGCTGTTTTTT. The chain links TRBV11-3 to TRBJ2-2; D might be TRBD2 (5 bases). CDR3 size: 14 residues. Germline V gene sequence: CDR1 SGHNT, CDR2 YENEEA. Trimming removed 0 bases at V and 7 bases at J, with 9 bases between.

J is TRBJ1-1 and V is TRBV18, with 10 bases that match TRBD1. The J segment lost 5 bases and the V segment lost 6 bases, leaving 9 bases of the junction unmatched. The CDR3 length is 15 residues. Germline values: CDR1 KGHSH, CDR2 LQKENI. CDR3 residues: CASSQGTGELTEAFF. CDR3 nucleotide sequence: TGTGCCAGCTCCCAAGGGACAGGGGAATTGACTGAAGCTTTCTTT.

The chain uses TRBV19 and TRBJ2-2; 10 positions match TRBD2. The CDR3 contains 15 residues. Trimming removed 6 bases from V and 4 bases from J; junction bases left unmatched: 5. Germline V gives CDR1 LNHDA, CDR2 SQIVND (reference sequence). The CDR3 DNA reads TGTGCCAGTAGGACTTCTAGCGGGAGCACCGGGGAGCTGTTTTTT. Translation gives CASRTSSGSTGELFF.

V usage is TRBV11-2 and J usage is TRBJ1-2, with D unclear. The CDR3 consists of 12 residues. CDR1 and CDR2 (germline): SGHAT, FQNNGV. The ends were cut back, 0 bases at V and 7 bases at J, with 6 bases in the middle. The CDR3 reads CASSLDVGGYTF. The DNA of the CDR3 is TGTGCCAGCAGCTTAGATGTCGGTGGCTACACCTTC.

The chain carries TRBV7-2 and TRBJ1-2; D is unresolved. V was trimmed by 1 base and J by 5 bases, leaving 14 bases between them. This CDR3 spans 15 amino acids. Germline V gene sequence: CDR1 SGHTA, CDR2 FQGNSA. CDR3 bases: TGTGCCAGCAGCTTAGAGCCGGGTACGAGATATGGCTACACCTTC. Translating it yields CASSLEPGTRYGYTF.

This chain joins TRBV7-8 and TRBJ1-2, with a tentative D call TRBD1 (5 bases). The germline V and J ends were trimmed by 7 bases and 6 bases, with 18 bases remaining between them. The CDR3 contains 14 residues. The germline V gene encodes CDR1 SGHVS and CDR2 FQNEAQ. The CDR3 sequence: CASTHMGLGDGYTF. DNA of the CDR3: TGTGCCAGCACCCACATGGGGTTAGGGGATGGCTACACCTTC.

The chain combines TRBV12-3 or TRBV12-4 with TRBJ1-2, with a weak D call TRBD1 (5 bases). The CDR3 loop spans 13 amino acids. V was pared by 2 bases and J by 7 bases, with 11 bases between. The DNA of the CDR3 is TGTGCCAGCAGTTTACTCAGGGAAGCTGGCTACACCTTC. Its translation: CASSLLREAGYTF.

This chain connects TRBV4-1 to TRBJ2-2; no clear D. The germline V gene has CDR1 MGHRA and CDR2 YSYEKL. The CDR3 runs to 14 residues. Deletions cut 1 base from V and 1 base from J, with 4 bases between. CDR3 region: CASSQGLNTGELFF. The CDR3, as DNA: TGCGCCAGCAGCCAAGGTCTGAACACCGGGGAGCTGTTTTTT.

The CDR3 reads CASRIRGGANEQFF. DNA of the CDR3: TGCGCCAGCAGAATACGCGGGGGGGCAAATGAGCAGTTCTTC. The chain employs TRBV4-1 and TRBJ2-1; 9 bases fit TRBD2. The CDR3 sequence is 14 residues long. The ends lost 6 bases at V and 7 bases at J; junction bases unmatched: 7. Germline CDR1 MGHRA, CDR2 YSYEKL.

This rearrangement joins TRBV6-5 to TRBJ1-1, with a tentative D call TRBD1 (5 bases). The germline gives CDR1 MNHEY, CDR2 SVGAGI. This CDR3 has 14 residues. V gave up 5 bases and J gave up 2 bases, with 12 bases separating them. In nucleotides, the CDR3 is TGTGCCAGCAGTACTCGACAGCTAAACACTGAAGCTTTCTTT. Translating gives CASSTRQLNTEAFF.

This chain joins TRBV4-1 and TRBJ2-1; TRBD1 aligns across 7 bases. Germline assignment: CDR1 MGHRA and CDR2 YSYEKL. V gave up 3 bases and J gave up 0 bases; unmatched junction bases: 5. CDR3 length equals 16 residues. CDR3 coding DNA: TGCGCCAGCAGCCATCGAGGGGGCCTCTCCTACAATGAGCAGTTCTTC. Protein product: CASSHRGGLSYNEQFF.

V gene TRBV18 combines with J gene TRBJ1-5, with D maybe TRBD1 (6 bases). V lost 1 base, J lost 0 bases, and 7 bases lay in between. CDR3 length equals 15 residues. Germline loops: CDR1 KGHSH, CDR2 LQKENI. CDR3 sequence reads: CASSPQDSSNQPQHF. CDR3 coding DNA: TGTGCCAGCTCACCACAGGACAGTAGCAATCAGCCCCAGCATTTT.

The chain uses TRBV5-8 and TRBJ1-2; no clear D. The V gene lost 3 bases and the J gene lost 2 bases, with 14 bases spanning the gap. This CDR3 comprises 15 residues. From germline, CDR1 is SGHTS and CDR2 YDEGEE. In DNA form, the CDR3 reads TGTGCCAGCAGCTCCCGGTGGAGAGAGAACTATGGCTACACCTTC. Encoded protein: CASSSRWRENYGYTF. Using reference TRBV5-8 and TRBJ1-2 for the parts outside the CDR3, the full variable domain is EAGVTQSPTHLIKTRGQQATLRCSPISGHTSVYWYQQALGLGLQFLLWYDEGEERNRGNFPPRFSGRQFPNYSSELNVNALELEDSALYLCASSSRWRENYGYTFGSGTRLTVV.

This clone was counted once. The genes are TRBV28 and TRBJ2-1; D is possibly TRBD2 (7 bases). Trimming pared 5 bases from V and 2 bases from J, leaving 19 bases between. The CDR3 runs 17 residues. CDR1 MDHEN and CDR2 SYDVKM come from the germline V gene. The CDR3 DNA is TGTGCCAGCAGTCCGCCGGGGGGCGGGACCCCCTACAATGAGCAGTTCTTC. Protein product: CASSPPGGGTPYNEQFF. The full variable domain, its missing parts supplied by reference TRBV28 and TRBJ2-1, is DVKVTQSSRYLVKRTGEKVFLECVQDMDHENMFWYRQDPGLGLRLIYFSYDVKMKEKGDIPEGYSVSREKKERFSLILESASTNQTSMYLCASSPPGGGTPYNEQFFGPGTRLTVL.